This T cell receptor (beta chain) was sequenced in a study of T cell responses to AZD1222 COVID-19 vaccine. This clone appeared a few times. The data were produced by immunoSEQ multiplex PCR, yet TCRdb's version contains in-frame clones alone and is incomplete. The sample yields roughly 120,000 clones, around nine tenths seen once. Germline CDR1 SGHTA, CDR2 FQGTGA. The germline V and J ends were trimmed by 11 bases and 4 bases, with 15 bases remaining between them. CDR3 length equals 13 residues. The sample in question was peripheral blood, obtained on day 0 of AZD1222 vaccination. The rearrangement uses TRBV7-3 and TRBJ1-3, with D tentatively TRBD1 (5 bases). This TCR was recovered from an adult in good health. Here the CDR3 DNA reads TGTGCCCGACCCGGGGGGTCCGGAAACACCATATATTTT. It yields the protein CARPGGSGNTIYF.